The entry that follows covers one T cell receptor (beta chain) sequence. Its cognate antigen is unknown. TCRdb's table, derived via immunoSEQ multiplex PCR, lists solely in-frame clones and lacks some. The sample carries roughly 45,000 clones, 60% to 85% recorded once. Trimming removed 5 bases from V and 4 bases from J; junction bases left unmatched: 8. Germline CDR1 reads PRHDT; CDR2 reads FYEKMQ (reference sequence). CDR3 length equals 16 residues. The sample belongs to a study of memory CD4+ T cells and cytomegalovirus serostatus. In the study overall: Healthy Belgian adult donors included several CMV-positive and about two dozen CMV-negative people. The study's findings and limits: The CMV-associated TCR signature appears largely within the CD4+ memory repertoire. About 40% of the roughly 150 known CMV-associated TCRbeta sequences appeared in CD4+ memory.

Single viable CD3+CD4+CD8-CD45RO+ cells were sorted as the memory CD4+ T cells. The clonotype was recovered from an adult in good health and CMV-seronegative. Sequenced sample: memory CD4+ T cells from blood. The rearrangement links TRBV13 to TRBJ2-2, with 9 bases matching TRBD2. In DNA, the CDR3 is TGTGCCAGCAGCCCCGGGGTAGCGGGGGCCACCGGGGAGCTGTTTTTT. Protein: CASSPGVAGATGELFF.